This entry concerns a single T cell receptor beta chain. It lacks a known antigen. Qualities for individual bases were not recorded, and no much larger clone is one base off. The data belong to a study of technical replicates of blood from several donors (dated by TCRdb to 2016 to 2017). The germline V gene (reference sequence) gives CDR1 as LNHDA and CDR2 as SQIVND. The CDR3 measures 14 amino acids from cysteine to phenylalanine. Only the CDR3 DNA stays, 42 bases, in frame from base 1. V loses 8 bases of germline sequence and J loses 1 base, and the interval between the two ends is 14 bases. Libraries were prepared through the immunoSEQ multiplex PCR assay. TCRdb re-hosts the immuneACCESS table, in-frame sequences only. Its copies lack some clones; in the studies checked, an unresolved V gene accounts for under half of them, and the cause for the rest is not known. This sample holds around 100,000 clones; roughly 94% were observed only once. Of the sample, about 0.3% is held by the ten largest clones.

The rearranged segments are TRBV19 and TRBJ1-1; TRBD1 might be the D gene, on 6 matching bases. The specimen sequenced was T cells isolated from PBMCs. The clonotype comes from a human donor in good health. The nucleotides are TGTGCCAGTCGAAATAGGGGGGGGAACACTGAAGCTTTCTTT. This is translated as CASRNRGGNTEAFF.